The 9 T cell receptor beta chains below come from one sample, sequenced in a study of blood T cell repertoires in COVID-19. Produced via immunoSEQ multiplex PCR; TCRdb's table is partial and in-frame only. This sample has 200,000 to 250,000 clones; roughly 90% occur once, and the top ten carry approximately 3%. Sequenced sample: PBMCs or T cells enriched from blood (not recorded which). The source of these receptors is a woman between 50 and 59 years old in a cohort exposed to, infected with or recovered from COVID-19 (not recorded which).

The chain links TRBV4-2 to TRBJ1-4; tentative D call: TRBD1 (5 bases). Trimming took 0 bases from V and 0 from J, leaving 14 bases between them. The CDR3 is 18 residues long. Germline lookup yields CDR1 LGHNA and CDR2 YNFKEQ. The CDR3 nucleotides read TGTGCCAGCAGCCAAGATCTGAGCAGGGCGGCAACTAATGAAAAACTGTTTTTT. Amino acids: CASSQDLSRAATNEKLFF.

Here the CDR3 DNA reads TGTGCCAGCAGCCGCAGGGGCAACTATGGCTACACCTTC. Translated, it gives CASSRRGNYGYTF. The chain combines TRBV3-1 (or the pseudogene TRBV3-2) with TRBJ1-2; TRBD1 might be the D (6 bases). The CDR3 is 13 amino acids. Trimming left V 4 bases short and J 2 bases short, with 8 bases between. Germline CDR1 LGHDT, CDR2 YNNKEL (reference sequence).

The rearrangement links TRBV5-1 to TRBJ1-1; D gene uncertain. The V gene's germline CDR1 is SGHRS and CDR2 YFSETQ. V was pared by 6 bases and J by 1 base, with 10 bases between. This CDR3 has 13 residues. The DNA of the CDR3 is TGCGCCAGCAAGGCGGTAGCGAACACTGAAGCTTTCTTT. It translates to CASKAVANTEAFF.

The J gene is TRBJ2-1, the V gene TRBV7-9; a weak D match, TRBD1 (6 bases). The CDR3 length is 15 residues. CDR1 and CDR2 (germline): SEHNR, FQNEAQ (reference sequence). Trimming cost V 5 bases and J 1 base, with 12 bases left between them. The CDR3 protein is CASSVTGTSYNEQFF. Here the CDR3 DNA reads TGTGCCAGCAGCGTAACCGGGACATCCTACAATGAGCAGTTCTTC. Full variable domain (outside the CDR3, taken from reference TRBV7-9 and TRBJ2-1): DTGVSQNPRHKITKRGQNVTFRCDPISEHNRLYWYRQTLGQGPEFLTYFQNEAQLEKSRLLSDRFSAERPKGSFSTLEIQRTEQGDSAMYLCASSVTGTSYNEQFFGPGTRLTVL.

V is TRBV30 and J is TRBJ2-5, with a possible D match to TRBD1 (5 bases). The CDR3 is 14 amino acids. V dropped 4 bases and J dropped 2 bases, with 14 bases sitting between them. Germline values: CDR1 GTSNPN, CDR2 SVGIG (reference sequence). The CDR3 DNA is TGTGCCTGGATAAAGGCCGGACAACAAGAGACCCAGTACTTC. This encodes CAWIKAGQQETQYF.

The V call is TRBV3-1 (or the pseudogene TRBV3-2), the J call TRBJ2-7, with 7 bases identical to TRBD2. The CDR3 consists of 14 residues. Germline V lookup: CDR1 LGHDT, CDR2 YNNKEL (reference sequence). The junction had 9 bases not matched to a gene; V was cut back by 4 bases and J by 6 bases. The CDR3 spells CASSPLLRGFEQYF. The CDR3 region has the DNA TGTGCCAGCAGCCCCCTTTTGCGGGGGTTCGAGCAGTACTTC.

This clone was observed a few times. The V gene is TRBV29-1, the J gene TRBJ2-5; TRBD2 might be the D (6 bases). V was cut by 2 bases and J by 2 bases, with 9 bases left in between. The germline V gene has CDR1 SQVTM and CDR2 ANQGSEA. This CDR3 region has 13 residues. The CDR3: CSVERDLQETQYF. In DNA form, the CDR3 reads TGCAGCGTTGAAAGGGACTTACAAGAGACCCAGTACTTC.

V and J are TRBV19 and TRBJ1-2, with a possible D match to TRBD1 (6 bases). Trimming removed 5 bases from V and 8 bases from J, with 18 bases in between. Germline CDR1 and CDR2: LNHDA and SQIVND (reference sequence). This CDR3 is 14 amino acids long. The CDR3 protein is CASSPQHRVWGYTF. The CDR3 nucleotides read TGTGCCAGTAGTCCCCAACACAGGGTTTGGGGCTACACCTTC.

The chain is built from TRBV4-2 and TRBJ1-6; TRBD1 matches at 9 bases. The germline V gene encodes CDR1 LGHNA and CDR2 YNFKEQ. This CDR3 is 15 amino acids long. The trim removed 0 bases at V and 8 bases at J, leaving 2 bases unmatched. The CDR3 reads CASSQDRDRDSPLHF. In DNA, the CDR3 is TGTGCCAGCAGCCAAGATCGGGACAGGGATTCACCCCTCCACTTT.